This T cell receptor (beta chain) was sequenced for a study of identical twins. The CDR3 extends over 14 amino acids. Trimming took 1 base from V and 6 from J; bases not matched to a gene: 2. Germline V gene data show CDR1 as SGHNT and CDR2 as YENEEA. TCRdb analysed the 5' RACE reads with MiXCR anew, one entry per CDR3 protein. The sample yields roughly 350,000 distinct CDR3 sequences, about 12% seen once. This clonotype has a handful of counts. The sample was also reused in another study, on yellow fever vaccine responses in identical twins.

What was sequenced was CD8+ T cells sorted from blood. V usage is TRBV11-3 and J usage is TRBJ2-7; 11 bases fit TRBD1. The TCR was taken from a woman younger than 30 in good health. The CDR3: CASSLGGTGGEQYF. The CDR3 bases are TGTGCCAGCAGCTTAGGCGGGACAGGGGGCGAGCAGTACTTC.